This T cell receptor beta chain is drawn from a study of blood T cell repertoires in COVID-19. The germline V gene has CDR1 KGHDR and CDR2 SFDVKD. There are 13 residues in the CDR3. V dropped 9 bases and J dropped 4; count of bases not matched to a gene: 5. Repertoires were generated with immunoSEQ multiplex PCR, while TCRdb's copy carries only in-frame clones and drops some. The table lists approximately 110,000 clones, around 86% of them singletons, with about 5.4% in the top ten. This chain joins TRBV24-1 and TRBJ2-1, with 7 positions matching TRBD1. Sequenced input: peripheral blood. This TCR derives from a human donor in a cohort sampled during active COVID-19. The CDR3 sequence is CATGRQGYNEQFF. In nucleotides, the CDR3 is TGTGCCACCGGTAGACAGGGATACAATGAGCAGTTCTTC.